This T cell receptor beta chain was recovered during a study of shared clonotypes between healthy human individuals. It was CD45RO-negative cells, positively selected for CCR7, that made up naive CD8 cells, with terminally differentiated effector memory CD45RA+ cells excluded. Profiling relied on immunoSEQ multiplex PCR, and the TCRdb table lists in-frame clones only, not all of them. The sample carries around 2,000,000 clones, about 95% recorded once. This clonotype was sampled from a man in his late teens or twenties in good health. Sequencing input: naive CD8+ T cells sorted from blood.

The CDR3 DNA sequence: TGTGCCAGCAGCTCCTCGGAGAGGGCATATGGCTACACCTTC. Translated: CASSSSERAYGYTF. J is TRBJ1-2 and V is TRBV13; D not resolved. CDR3 length: 14 amino acids. V shed 4 bases and J shed 5 bases, with 14 bases lying between them. Germline V gene lookup returns CDR1 PRHDT and CDR2 FYEKMQ (reference sequence). Complete variable domain (other parts from reference TRBV13 and TRBJ1-2): AAGVIQSPRHLIKEKRETATLKCYPIPRHDTVYWYQQGPGQDPQFLISFYEKMQSDKGSIPDRFSAQQFSDYHSELNMSSLELGDSALYFCASSSSERAYGYTFGSGTRLTVV.